This TCR beta chain was captured in a study of blood T cell repertoires in COVID-19. Study in general: COVID-19 samples from acute and convalescent phases originated in the United States, Italy and Spain. The analysed material was cDNA or gDNA that came from T cells, B-cell-depleted T cells, or PBMCs.

Germline CDR1 and CDR2: MDHEN and SYDVKM. Between the trimmed V and J ends, which lost 3 bases and 2 bases, there was a span of 10 bases. The CDR3 length is 14 residues. Authors' methods: By means of reference gene primer amplification, nucleated cell counts were estimated. Profiling relied on immunoSEQ multiplex PCR, and the TCRdb table lists in-frame clones only, not all of them. The DNA was the basis for D and trimming; V, J and clone size are from that table. The sample contains about 150,000 clones, over 75% of which appear only once. The sequenced sample was peripheral blood. This sequence joins TRBV28 and TRBJ1-1; D gene ambiguous. This receptor was obtained from a woman in her forties with acute or convalescent COVID-19. As DNA, the CDR3 is TGTGCCAGCAGTTTTCCCGAGGGTAACACTGAAGCTTTCTTT. It specifies CASSFPEGNTEAFF.